The 23 T cell receptor beta chains given below trace back to one sample, sequenced in a study of blood T cell repertoires in COVID-19 (TCRdb year 2020). The protocol used for the library was the immunoSEQ multiplex PCR assay. What TCRdb holds here is the immuneACCESS table cut down to in-frame rearrangements. Part of the clones is not present; checked against another copy, under half of the missing clones reflect an unresolved V gene, and the others are unexplained. The sample has 200,000 to 250,000 clones on record, roughly 90% of them singletons. 1.9% of the sample goes to the ten largest clones. The sample consisted of peripheral blood. These TCRs come from a man aged 40-55 years with active or convalescent COVID-19.

The J gene is TRBJ2-7, the V gene TRBV6-4; 9 bases align to TRBD2. Germline assignment: CDR1 MRHNA and CDR2 SNTAGT. The length of the CDR3 is 13 residues. After removal of 11 bases from V and 5 bases from J, the junction contained 10 bases not matched to a gene. The DNA for the CDR3 is TGTGCCCCCTATGCTAGCGGGAAACACGAGCAGTACTTC. This sequence encodes CAPYASGKHEQYF.

This chain connects TRBV14 to TRBJ2-1; TRBD2 matches 10 bases. This CDR3 is 15 amino acids long. Germline CDR1 is SGHDN and CDR2 is FVKESK. Trimming took 1 base from V and 9 from J; bases not matched to a gene: 6. The DNA of the CDR3 is TGTGCCAGCAGCCAAGTGGGGGGACTAGCGTTTGAGCAGTTCTTC. Translated, it gives CASSQVGGLAFEQFF.

This clone is a singleton in its sample. J is TRBJ2-4 and V is TRBV12-3 or TRBV12-4, with D perhaps TRBD1 (6 bases). Trimming cost V 8 bases and J 7 bases, with 15 bases left between them. The length of the CDR3 is 13 residues. The CDR3 is CASGHRVPNIQYF. The CDR3 region has the DNA TGTGCCAGCGGACACAGGGTCCCGAACATTCAGTACTTC.

CDR3 loop: CASSPEGRGVPRDTQYF. Here the CDR3 DNA reads TGTGCCAGCAGCCCTGAGGGGCGGGGGGTACCGCGGGATACGCAGTATTTT. This sequence joins TRBV13 and TRBJ2-3; 8 bases map to TRBD2. V lost 5 bases and J lost 6; bases outside the gene matches: 16. This CDR3 is 17 amino acids long. Germline lookup yields CDR1 PRHDT and CDR2 FYEKMQ (reference sequence).

The chain couples TRBV5-1 to TRBJ2-3; 9 bases align to TRBD2. V gave up 4 bases and J gave up 2 bases; unmatched junction bases: 8. Germline lookup yields CDR1 SGHRS and CDR2 YFSETQ. This CDR3 contains 16 residues. This chain's CDR3 is CASSDDSGGYTDTQYF. The CDR3 nucleotides are TGCGCCAGCAGCGATGATAGCGGGGGATACACAGATACGCAGTATTTT.

The genes are TRBV12-3 or TRBV12-4 and TRBJ2-1, with 7 bases identical to TRBD2. V was clipped by 5 bases and J by 5 bases; unmatched bases: 3. The CDR3 contains 13 residues. The CDR3 DNA reads TGTGCCAGCAGTCCCGGGGGGAACAATGAGCAGTTCTTC. It specifies CASSPGGNNEQFF.

The V and J genes are TRBV11-2 and TRBJ2-5; 7 bases match TRBD2. The CDR3 runs to 17 residues. V was clipped by 8 bases and J by 1 base; unmatched bases: 16. The germline V gene has CDR1 SGHAT and CDR2 FQNNGV. In DNA, the CDR3 is TGTGCCAGCGCACCTCCACCTCTAGCGGCCTTCCAAGAGACCCAGTACTTC. It encodes CASAPPPLAAFQETQYF.

The chain has TRBV9 and TRBJ2-1; the match to TRBD2 covers 7 bases. Per germline, CDR1 SGDLS and CDR2 YYNGEE. CDR3 size: 16 residues. Trimming at V came to 3 bases and at J to 2 bases, leaving 8 bases not matched to a gene. CDR3 DNA sequence: TGTGCCAGCAGCGCCTTTGTGGGGAGGGCCTACAATGAGCAGTTCTTC. Translating it yields CASSAFVGRAYNEQFF.

This clone has more than one count but fewer than ten. The J gene is TRBJ1-3, the V gene TRBV10-3, with D possibly TRBD1 on 6 matching bases. Trimming shortened V by 9 bases and J by 4 bases, and 22 bases separated the two germline ends. Germline-derived CDR1 and CDR2 are ENHRY and SYGVKD. The CDR3 totals 16 residues. In DNA form, the CDR3 reads TGTGCCATAGGAGGAACAGGGCGTTCGTGGGGAAACACCATATATTTT. Translated: CAIGGTGRSWGNTIYF.

The table lists this clone with a few counts. Since the CDR3 does not end with the conserved phenylalanine or tryptophan, this likely comes from a read error. The limits of the CDR3 on the DNA are not certain, so only TCRdb's listed CDR3 is given. V is TRBV6-1 and J is TRBJ1-2; no DNA check was done on the table's D call, TRBD1. CDR1 is MNHNS and CDR2 is SASEGT in the germline V gene. The CDR3 region is 11 residues in length, termini included. The CDR3 loop reads CASSERGFTPI.

This sequence joins TRBV28 and TRBJ2-2; D may be TRBD2 (6 bases). V shed 5 bases and J shed 4 bases, with 17 bases lying between them. This CDR3 region has 16 residues. Germline assignment: CDR1 MDHEN and CDR2 SYDVKM. CDR3 loop: CASSPGGWARTGELFF. The CDR3 coding sequence is TGTGCCAGCAGTCCAGGAGGGTGGGCGCGCACCGGGGAGCTGTTTTTT.

The chain links TRBV7-2 to TRBJ1-1, with D perhaps TRBD1 (6 bases). Germline values: CDR1 SGHTA, CDR2 FQGNSA. V gave up 6 bases and J gave up 1 base, with 15 bases separating them. This CDR3 comprises 15 residues. DNA of the CDR3: TGTGCCAGCAGTTTTACGGACAGCAAGAACACTGAAGCTTTCTTT. The encoded protein is CASSFTDSKNTEAFF.

The V call is TRBV28, the J call TRBJ1-2; D is unresolved. V lost 2 bases to trimming and J lost 5 bases, with 12 bases between them. Germline V gene data show CDR1 as MDHEN and CDR2 as SYDVKM. The CDR3 extends over 14 amino acids. This CDR3 is CASSLMLESYGYTF. Written as DNA, the CDR3 is TGTGCCAGCAGTTTAATGTTGGAGTCTTATGGCTACACCTTC.

This chain connects TRBV6-5 to TRBJ1-2; D is ambiguous. The CDR3 length is 13 residues. The V end lost 2 bases, the J end lost 8 bases, and 12 bases lay between the germline ends. The V gene's germline CDR1 is MNHEY and CDR2 SVGAGI. CDR3 protein: CASSYRVEEGYTF. The CDR3 region has the DNA TGTGCCAGCAGTTACCGGGTTGAGGAGGGCTACACCTTC.

The CDR3 DNA is TGTGCCAGCAGTTTTCGGGTCGGGGAAGGCTACACCTTC. Translated: CASSFRVGEGYTF. The chain employs TRBV12-3 or TRBV12-4 and TRBJ1-2; D uncertain. V dropped 3 bases and J dropped 8 bases, with 13 bases sitting between them. This CDR3 has 13 residues.

The chain combines TRBV29-1 with TRBJ2-5, with 12 bases aligning to TRBD2. With V trimmed by 6 bases and J by 7 bases, 9 bases remained unmatched. The CDR3 covers 14 residues. Looked up from germline, CDR1 is SQVTM and CDR2 is ANQGSEA. CDR3 DNA sequence: TGCAGCGTAGGAACTAGCGGGGGGTCAGGGACCCAGTACTTC. Its translation: CSVGTSGGSGTQYF.

The genes are TRBV3-1 (or the pseudogene TRBV3-2) and TRBJ1-3; 9 positions match TRBD1. Germline loops: CDR1 LGHDT, CDR2 YNNKEL (reference sequence). The CDR3 spans 15 residues. J gave up 5 bases and V 0 bases, and 2 bases lay outside the gene matches. CDR3 coding DNA: TGTGCCAGCAGCCAAGATGGGACAGGGAGAAACACCATATATTTT. Its translation is CASSQDGTGRNTIYF.

The V and J genes are TRBV28 and TRBJ2-1; 10 bases are shared with TRBD2. V was pared by 2 bases and J by 12 bases, with 4 bases of the junction left unmatched. CDR3 length equals 13 residues. Germline assignment: CDR1 MDHEN and CDR2 SYDVKM. The DNA of the CDR3 is TGTGCCAGCAGTTTAATGGAGCGGGGGGGGCAGTTCTTC. This sequence encodes CASSLMERGGQFF.

The V call is TRBV19, the J call TRBJ2-7; D may be TRBD1 (6 bases). The CDR3 is 13 amino acids. Between the trimmed V and J ends, which lost 2 bases and 5 bases, there was a span of 10 bases. CDR1 is LNHDA, CDR2 SQIVND, per germline (reference sequence). This CDR3 is CASSITGWDEQYF. The CDR3 DNA reads as TGTGCCAGTAGTATAACAGGGTGGGACGAGCAGTACTTC.

The chain employs TRBV4-2 and TRBJ1-5, with D maybe TRBD1 (6 bases). CDR1 and CDR2 from the germline V gene are LGHNA and YNFKEQ. Between the trimmed V and J ends, which lost 4 bases and 6 bases, there was a span of 16 bases. CDR3 length equals 15 residues. CDR3 nucleotide sequence: TGTGCCAGCAGCCCAGCGGCAGGGGTTGGTCAGCCCCAGCATTTT. Translated: CASSPAAGVGQPQHF.

The chain links TRBV20-1 to TRBJ1-2; the D is unclear. Germline V gives CDR1 DFQATT, CDR2 SNEGSKA (reference sequence). This CDR3 is built from 10 residues. V dropped 3 bases and J dropped 6 bases, with 5 bases sitting between them. Written as DNA, the CDR3 is TGCAGTGCTAGGAGGAATGGCTACACCTTC. It translates to CSARRNGYTF.

This chain uses TRBV5-1 with TRBJ2-2; TRBD2 matches at 12 bases. Germline values: CDR1 SGHRS, CDR2 YFSETQ. CDR3 size: 17 residues. J was trimmed by 4 bases and V by 7 bases; bases with no gene match: 11. The CDR3 nucleotides are TGCGCCAGCGTCCCTAGCGGGAGGGCCGGGATCACCGGGGAGCTGTTTTTT. This encodes CASVPSGRAGITGELFF.

This chain joins TRBV9 and TRBJ2-7, with 10 bases identical to TRBD1. Germline V gives CDR1 SGDLS, CDR2 YYNGEE. The CDR3 loop spans 15 amino acids. Trimming removed 1 base from V and 4 bases from J; junction bases left unmatched: 5. CDR3 sequence (DNA): TGTGCCAGCAGCGTAAACCTGGGACAGGGGTACGAGCAGTACTTC. Protein product: CASSVNLGQGYEQYF.